What follows are 10 T cell receptor beta chains derived from one specimen sequenced in a study of blood T cells in healthy people across ages. The use of a sample-barcoded 5' primer and a J-beta primer mix characterized a second PCR of about 6 to 11 cycles. In TCRdb, the 5' RACE reads were re-called with MiXCR into one record per CDR3 protein. The repertoire holds approximately 800,000 distinct CDR3 sequences, with roughly three fifths as singletons. The material sequenced was blood. These receptors were collected from a man in his forties in good health.

This clonotype was recorded a few times. The CDR3, as DNA: TGTGCCAGCAGCGGGACAGGGGAGGGTGGCTACACCTTC. Translating it yields CASSGTGEGGYTF. The chain links TRBV9 to TRBJ1-2; TRBD1 aligns across 9 bases. The CDR3 is 13 residues long. V trimming: 3 bases; J trimming: 7 bases; junction bases outside the gene matches: 4. Germline CDR1 is SGDLS and CDR2 is YYNGEE.

The V gene is TRBV20-1, the J gene TRBJ2-7; 14 nucleotides agree with TRBD2. V was pared by 6 bases and J by 3 bases, with 4 bases of the junction left unmatched. The germline V gene encodes CDR1 DFQATT and CDR2 SNEGSKA (reference sequence). The CDR3 totals 14 residues. The CDR3 bases are TGCAGTGCCGTTGGGACTAGCGGGAGCTACGAGCAGTACTTC. It specifies CSAVGTSGSYEQYF.

The CDR3 spells CASSLGLRGGGVSYEQYF. In nucleotides, the CDR3 is TGCGCCAGCAGCTTGGGTCTCCGGGGCGGAGGGGTTTCCTACGAGCAGTACTTC. V is TRBV5-1 and J is TRBJ2-7, with a weak D call TRBD2 (6 bases). With 0 bases removed from V and 1 base from J, the gap between germline ends came to 20 bases. The CDR3 is 18 amino acids. Per germline, CDR1 SGHRS and CDR2 YFSETQ. The variable domain in full, completed from reference TRBV5-1 and TRBJ2-7, reads KAGVTQTPRYLIKTRGQQVTLSCSPISGHRSVSWYQQTPGQGLQFLFEYFSETQRNKGNFPGRFSGRQFSNSRSEMNVSTLELGDSALYLCASSLGLRGGGVSYEQYFGPGTRLTVT.

The J gene is TRBJ1-5, the V gene TRBV28; D gene uncertain. CDR3 size: 15 residues. The germline V gene has CDR1 MDHEN and CDR2 SYDVKM. With 6 bases removed from V and 3 bases from J, the gap between germline ends came to 15 bases. CDR3 protein: CASRPEPAYNQPQHF. CDR3 in DNA: TGTGCCAGCAGGCCGGAACCAGCCTACAATCAGCCCCAGCATTTT.

This clonotype came up a few times. This rearrangement joins TRBV10-2 to TRBJ2-4; D call uncertain. The CDR3 has 13 amino acids. Germline V lookup: CDR1 WSHSY, CDR2 SAAADI. V was trimmed by 5 bases and J by 4 bases, leaving 9 bases between them. The CDR3 here is CASSTDLKNIQYF. The CDR3 region has the DNA TGCGCCAGCAGTACTGACTTAAAAAACATTCAGTACTTC.

The V and J genes are TRBV7-2 and TRBJ2-4; D not certain. This CDR3 has 16 residues. V lost 2 bases to trimming and J lost 2 bases, with 13 bases between them. Germline V gives CDR1 SGHTA, CDR2 FQGNSA. CDR3 sequence: CASSLSPLLTKNIQYF. CDR3 in DNA: TGTGCCAGCAGCTTAAGCCCGTTATTGACCAAAAACATTCAGTACTTC.

This sequence joins TRBV4-3 and TRBJ2-3, with 10 bases matching TRBD2. The CDR3 loop spans 16 amino acids. Germline CDR1 reads LGHNA; CDR2 reads YSLEER. The V and J ends lost 1 base and 8 bases, in that order; junction bases with no gene match: 9. The CDR3 spells CASSQGTSGPWGTQYF. CDR3 DNA: TGCGCCAGCAGCCAAGGGACTAGCGGCCCGTGGGGTACGCAGTATTTT.

The rearrangement links TRBV7-6 to TRBJ2-3; unclear D gene. This CDR3 contains 15 residues. The germline gives CDR1 SGHVS, CDR2 FNYEAQ. The V and J ends lost 0 bases and 3 bases respectively, with 10 bases between them. Here the CDR3 DNA reads TGTGCCAGCAGCTTAGCGGCCTCGGGTACAGATACGCAGTATTTT. Translated, it gives CASSLAASGTDTQYF.

In this sample, this clonotype turned up a few times. The rearrangement uses TRBV20-1 and TRBJ1-2, with TRBD1 as a possible D gene (6 bases). This CDR3 is built from 15 residues. Trimming removed 3 bases at V and 0 bases at J, with 14 bases between. CDR1 is DFQATT and CDR2 is SNEGSKA in the germline V gene (reference sequence). CDR3 coding DNA: TGCAGTGCTAGGCCCACAGGGACCGCTAACTATGGCTACACCTTC. Its protein product is CSARPTGTANYGYTF.

The table lists this clonotype with a few counts. This chain links TRBV20-1 with TRBJ2-7, with 12 positions matching TRBD2. This CDR3 contains 13 residues. Losses at the gene ends were 7 bases for V and 2 bases for J; bases not matched to a gene: 3. CDR1 is DFQATT, CDR2 SNEGSKA, per germline (reference sequence). Here the CDR3 reads CSVGLAGTYEQYF. DNA of the CDR3: TGCAGTGTCGGACTAGCGGGAACCTACGAGCAGTACTTC.